Included here is one T cell receptor beta chain sequence, with context. The data derive from a study of shared clonotypes between healthy human individuals. Across the study: Samples came from two female and a few male donors aged 18 to 49.

The CDR3 spans 19 residues. V lost 3 bases, J lost 2 bases, and 23 bases lay in between. Germline CDR1 is SGHRS and CDR2 is YFSETQ. Sorted-subset replicate PCR reactions were performed with around 200 ng DNA, corresponding to some 32,000 T cell genomes. Using immunoSEQ multiplex PCR, the repertoire was profiled, and TCRdb retains in-frame clones only, with some absent. Of millions of clones detected, approximately 93% appear once; the ten largest clones hold 0.35% to 0.5%. It was into CD45RA+ naive and CD45RA-negative memory subsets that the CD4+ cells were split. The genes are TRBV5-1 and TRBJ2-2; D might be TRBD2 (6 bases). Sequences were obtained from naive CD4+ T cells from PBMCs. Subset of the sample: CD45RA+ positively selected. This TCR came from a man aged 18 to 30 in good health. Some clones in this sample may be carry-over from other donors' samples. The CDR3 nucleotides are TGCGCCAGCAGCTCGACCCCGATCCGAGGGAGGCAAAACACCGGGGAGCTGTTTTTT. This translates into CASSSTPIRGRQNTGELFF.